These 7 T cell receptor beta chains share one sample of origin, sequenced in a study of blood T cell repertoires in COVID-19. Method: immunoSEQ multiplex PCR; TCRdb's copy keeps in-frame clones and lacks some. The sample gives about 54,000 clones, roughly 86% of which show up once; roughly 3.4% is in the top ten. The sequencing sample was made of peripheral blood. These receptors were collected from a middle-aged man with COVID-19, enrolled during active disease.

J is TRBJ2-7 and V is TRBV18, with a weak D call TRBD2 (5 bases). CDR3 length: 17 amino acids. CDR1 KGHSH and CDR2 LQKENI come from the germline V gene. V lost 6 bases to trimming and J lost 0 bases, with 21 bases between them. The CDR3: CASSPTITGKSSYEQYF. The CDR3 region has the DNA TGTGCCAGCTCCCCTACTATCACGGGGAAAAGCTCCTACGAGCAGTACTTC.

This rearrangement joins TRBV7-8 to TRBJ2-5; possible D gene TRBD2, 6 bases. V lost 7 bases and J 0 bases, leaving 15 bases between the germline ends. The CDR3 extends over 15 amino acids. The germline V gene encodes CDR1 SGHVS and CDR2 FQNEAQ. CDR3 sequence reads: CASTPAEGDQETQYF. The CDR3 region has the DNA TGTGCCAGCACCCCCGCGGAGGGCGACCAAGAGACCCAGTACTTC.

This chain joins TRBV7-9 and TRBJ1-1, with D possibly being TRBD1 (5 bases). Between the trimmed V and J ends, which lost 2 bases and 10 bases, there was a span of 11 bases. The germline CDR1 and CDR2 sequences are SEHNR and FQNEAQ (reference sequence). This CDR3 is built from 12 residues. CDR3 residues: CASSLNVGGAFF. As DNA, the CDR3 is TGTGCCAGCAGCTTAAACGTGGGGGGAGCTTTCTTT. Full variable domain (outside the CDR3, taken from reference TRBV7-9 and TRBJ1-1): DTGVSQNPRHKITKRGQNVTFRCDPISEHNRLYWYRQTLGQGPEFLTYFQNEAQLEKSRLLSDRFSAERPKGSFSTLEIQRTEQGDSAMYLCASSLNVGGAFFGQGTRLTVV.

The gene calls are TRBV15 and TRBJ2-2, with D perhaps TRBD2 (6 bases). Germline V lookup: CDR1 LNHNV, CDR2 YYDKDF (reference sequence). This CDR3 is built from 15 residues. V lost 1 base, J lost 4 bases, and 10 bases lay in between. The chain's CDR3 is CATSRGGAPTGELFF. CDR3 nucleotide sequence: TGTGCCACCAGCAGAGGCGGGGCGCCCACCGGGGAGCTGTTTTTT.

For the CDR3, the DNA is TGTGCCAGCAGCTCGACAGGGGCCAGGAGGCAGTTCTTC. Translating gives CASSSTGARRQFF. This sequence joins TRBV13 and TRBJ2-1; 8 bases agree with TRBD1. The CDR3 loop spans 13 amino acids. The ends lost 4 bases at V and 12 bases at J; junction bases unmatched: 8. Germline assignment: CDR1 PRHDT and CDR2 FYEKMQ (reference sequence).

The J gene is TRBJ1-2, the V gene TRBV21-1; the D call in the table, TRBD1, was not verified against the DNA. TRBV21-1 is assigned pseudogene status. This CDR3 is 15 amino acids long. CDR3 loop: CASSNPGQGKTGYTF. CDR3 nucleotides: TGTGCCAGCAGCAACCCTGGACAGGGTAAAACAGGCTACACCTTC.

V usage is TRBV30 and J usage is TRBJ1-6; 7 nucleotides align to TRBD1. The CDR3 is 15 amino acids. Germline values: CDR1 GTSNPN, CDR2 SVGIG (reference sequence). V dropped 1 base and J dropped 7; count of bases not matched to a gene: 7. CDR3 protein: CAWSAPGTANSPLHF. In DNA form, the CDR3 reads TGTGCCTGGAGTGCCCCCGGGACAGCCAATTCACCCCTCCACTTT. Looking up the rest from reference TRBV30 and TRBJ1-6 gives the full variable domain: SQTIHQWPATLVQPVGSPLSLECTVEGTSNPNLYWYRQAAGRGLQLLFYSVGIGQISSEVPQNLSASRPQDRQFILSSKKLLLSDSGFYLCAWSAPGTANSPLHFGNGTRLTVT.